By its share, the clone carrying this TCR beta chain is medium-sized. The data were obtained in a study of blood T cell repertoires in COVID-19. Libraries were prepared by immunoSEQ multiplex PCR; TCRdb keeps only in-frame clonotypes and omits some of them. The sample contains 150,000 to 200,000 clones, roughly 82% of which appear only once. Germline V gene sequence: CDR1 MNHNS, CDR2 SASEGT. V shed 1 base, J shed 0 bases, and the junction held 0 bases outside the gene matches. The CDR3 has 14 amino acids. V is TRBV6-1 and J is TRBJ2-7; 7 bases align to TRBD1. This clonotype originated in a woman aged 25-40 years with acute or convalescent COVID-19. The sequencing input was peripheral blood. The CDR3 loop is CASSEGDSSYEQYF. The CDR3 DNA reads TGTGCCAGCAGTGAAGGGGACAGCTCCTACGAGCAGTACTTC.